This T cell receptor (beta chain) was captured in a study of T cell repertoires in cytomegalovirus infection (dated by TCRdb to about 2019). A note on the overall study: Alongside well-studied HLA-B-restricted epitopes, the peptide stimulations were aimed at recently identified HLA-C-restricted CMV epitopes, whose presentation resists viral immunomodulation. Because public TCR beta signatures pointed to carriage of CMV infection together with the matching HLA type, the HLA type of each donor mattered for the analysis. Here is what the overall study found, with its caveats: In the ex vivo response, HLA-C-restricted CMV-specific TCR beta clonotypes were dominant, and in two of eight donors the single most frequent clonotype came from this HLA-C-restricted group. In both this cohort and an independent cohort of some 380 donors, the cumulative frequency of public TCR beta family members distinguished carriers of CMV infection plus the relevant HLA type.

In the case of this clonotype: Its cognate antigen has yet to be identified. There are no base qualities to consult, and no much larger clone falls within one base.

Reads for this sample came from an Illumina HiSeq 1500. TCRdb's own reprocessing of the public reads used fastp at Q25 and MiXCR and kept productive beta chains. A single entry per CDR3 protein holds the most common genes and DNA from its merged rows. The sample table shows about 27,000 distinct CDR3 sequences, and about 20% are seen once. The biggest ten clones account for roughly 80% of the sample. The treatment or condition label, read with the paper, signifies: in vitro stimulation with specific CMV peptide epitopes to enrich CMV-specific T cells. The sequence came from a human donor in good health (CMV status not recorded). Some clones in this sample may be carry-over from other donors' samples. The input for sequencing was CD8+ T cells from cultured PBMCs, taken from culture after CMV antigen stimulation.

The nucleotides are TGCAGTGCTAGAGGGCAGGGGGACACTGAAGCTTTCTTT. Protein translation: CSARGQGDTEAFF. Rearrangement joined TRBV20-1 to TRBJ1-1; TRBD1 fits 7 bases in the junction. CDR1 and CDR2, per the germline V gene (reference sequence), are DFQATT and SNEGSKA. V and J are trimmed by 1 base and 3 bases, and the gene matches miss 2 bases of the junction. From its cysteine to its phenylalanine, the CDR3 spans 13 amino acids. The only DNA kept is the CDR3, 39 bases in frame from the first base.